The rows below give T cell receptor beta chains drawn from one sample of a study of blood T cell repertoires in COVID-19. Only in-frame clones appear in the TCRdb table, and some are missing; sequencing was by immunoSEQ multiplex PCR. The sample contains about 120,000 clones, roughly 80% of which appear only once. Sequencing input: peripheral blood. The receptors were gathered from a man between 45 and 60 years old with acute or convalescent COVID-19. CDR3s include the opening cysteine and the closing phenylalanine or tryptophan. The D gene is left open where the match is weak. Clone size is given for some rows only: seen once, a few or many times, or a class if the clone is expanded.

j_call | v_call | d_call | clone_size | cdr3_aa | cdr3_nt
TRBJ1-6 | TRBV9 | - | - | CASSAGTRGGSSYNSPLHF | TGTGCCAGCAGCGCCGGAACGAGGGGGGGGAGCTCCTATAATTCACCCCTCCACTTT
TRBJ1-5 | TRBV6-6 | TRBD1 | - | CASSYQGGNQPQHF | TGTGCCAGCAGTTACCAGGGGGGCAATCAGCCCCAGCATTTT
TRBJ1-5 | TRBV19 | - | - | CASSHDTSSNQPQHF | TGTGCCAGTAGCCACGACACGAGCAGCAATCAGCCCCAGCATTTT
TRBJ1-6 | TRBV11-2 | - | few | CASSLGVSPLHF | TGTGCCAGCAGCTTAGGAGTTTCACCCCTCCACTTT
TRBJ2-7 | TRBV5-1 | TRBD1 | few | CASSYDGTGYYEQYF | TGCGCCAGCAGCTACGACGGGACAGGATACTACGAGCAGTACTTC
TRBJ1-2 | TRBV3-1/TRBV3-2 | TRBD1 | - | CASSPGTGGPGYTF | TGTGCCAGCAGCCCCGGGACAGGGGGCCCTGGCTACACCTTC
TRBJ1-2 | TRBV6-5 | TRBD1 | once | CASSYTPDRVYGYTF | TGTGCCAGCAGTTACACCCCGGACAGGGTCTATGGCTACACCTTC
TRBJ1-2 | TRBV9 | TRBD1 | - | CASSVTGGLGYTF | TGTGCCAGCAGCGTAACAGGGGGCCTGGGCTACACCTTC
TRBJ2-1 | TRBV5-1 | TRBD1 | once | CASSLGQVSYNEQFF | TGCGCCAGCAGCCTGGGACAGGTCTCCTACAATGAGCAGTTCTTC
TRBJ2-3 | TRBV6-6 | TRBD2 | - | CASSYSPSGGADTQYF | TGTGCCAGCAGTTACTCACCTAGCGGGGGGGCAGATACGCAGTATTTT
TRBJ1-2 | TRBV2 | TRBD1 | - | CASSEVDRGDYGYTF | TGTGCCAGCAGTGAAGTTGACAGGGGGGACTATGGCTACACCTTC
TRBJ2-7 | TRBV28 | TRBD2 | - | CASSLPGGSYEQYF | TGTGCCAGCAGTCTACCGGGAGGGTCCTACGAGCAGTACTTC
TRBJ1-6 | TRBV6-5 | - | - | CASNRGGNSPLHF | TGTGCCAGCAACCGGGGTGGGAATTCACCCCTCCACTTT
TRBJ2-1 | TRBV19 | - | few | CASSQGTDPPGEQFF | TGTGCCAGTAGCCAGGGAACAGACCCCCCAGGTGAGCAGTTCTTC
TRBJ1-1 | TRBV25-1 | - | once | CASSDPGSKTEAFF | TGTGCCAGCAGTGATCCAGGAAGTAAGACTGAAGCTTTCTTT
TRBJ2-2 | TRBV15 | - | - | CATSRDMAANTGELFF | TGTGCCACCAGCAGAGATATGGCAGCGAACACCGGGGAGCTGTTTTTT
TRBJ1-3 | TRBV25-1 | - | - | CASSRGSSGNTIYF | TGTGCCAGCAGCCGGGGGTCCTCTGGAAACACCATATATTTT
TRBJ1-1 | TRBV10-2 | - | - | CASSGKGGTEAFF | TGCGCCAGCAGCGGCAAAGGGGGCACTGAAGCTTTCTTT
TRBJ1-6 | TRBV30 | - | few | CAWGQSNSPLHF | TGTGCCTGGGGACAGTCGAACTCACCCCTCCACTTT
TRBJ2-3 | TRBV12-5 | - | - | CASGPGGGGDTQYF | TGTGCTAGTGGCCCAGGAGGGGGGGGAGATACGCAGTATTTT
TRBJ1-2 | TRBV11-2 | TRBD1 | - | CASSSIQGEQGGYTF | TGTGCCAGCAGCTCCATCCAGGGGGAACAAGGGGGCTACACCTTC
TRBJ2-7 | TRBV5-1 | TRBD1 | - | CASNSPGQDPYEQYF | TGCGCCAGCAATTCGCCGGGACAGGATCCCTACGAGCAGTACTTC
TRBJ2-1 | TRBV7-3 | TRBD2 | - | CASSLAGPINEQFF | TGTGCCAGCAGCCTAGCGGGGCCAATCAATGAGCAGTTCTTC
TRBJ1-5 | TRBV2 | TRBD1 | - | CASSAQGVSNQPQHF | TGTGCCAGCAGTGCACAGGGGGTGAGCAATCAGCCCCAGCATTTT
TRBJ1-3 | TRBV9 | TRBD1 | - | CASSVTGSSGNTIYF | TGTGCCAGCAGCGTGACAGGGAGCTCTGGAAACACCATATATTTT
TRBJ1-5 | TRBV28 | - | - | CASTYDSENNQPQHF | TGTGCCAGCACCTACGACAGCGAGAACAATCAGCCCCAGCATTTT